This T cell receptor (beta chain) comes out of a study of T cells in Graves' hyperthyroidism and ophthalmopathy. CDR3 length: 15 amino acids. V lost 0 bases and J lost 0, with 8 bases in between. Per germline, CDR1 LNHNV and CDR2 YYDKDF (reference sequence). This clonotype was observed at least ten times. Ophthalmopathy patients had moderate-to-severe active disease, CAS ≥3, NOSPECS ≥4, and disease duration under 3 months. Reasons for excluding patients were uncontrolled infection, other autoimmune disease, pregnancy or lactation. It was RNA transcripts that yielded the amplified TCR beta CDR3 regions. The TCR CDR3 was amplified in a first-round RT-PCR using the HTBI primer set. TCRdb recomputed calls from the multiplex PCR reads with MiXCR, one row per CDR3 protein. Of about 250,000 distinct CDR3 sequences in the sample, more than 20% were seen once.

V is TRBV15 and J is TRBJ2-5; D ambiguous. The sequence came from a woman between 40 and 55 years old with Graves' ophthalmopathy. The specimen was blood. CDR3 residues: CATSRDGRDQETQYF. CDR3 DNA: TGTGCCACCAGCAGAGATGGGCGAGACCAAGAGACCCAGTACTTC.